Each of the 26 T cell receptor beta chains below was sequenced from the same sample in a study of OX40 agonist ivuxolimab in advanced cancers. The table came from immunoSEQ multiplex PCR; TCRdb's copy has only in-frame clones and leaves some out. The sample contains around 53,000 clones, 84% of which appear only once. The sequencing used CD4+ or CD8+ T cells sorted from blood, collected in a trial of the OX40 agonist ivuxolimab. The receptors stem from an adult with an advanced solid tumor such as melanoma, head and neck, liver or kidney cancer.

V gene TRBV27 combines with J gene TRBJ1-1; no clear D. Germline CDR1 MNHEY, CDR2 SMNVEV (reference sequence). V lost 3 bases and J 5 bases, leaving 10 bases between the germline ends. This CDR3 has 13 amino acids. CDR3 DNA: TGTGCCAGCAGTTTTAGTACGTGGACTGAAGCTTTCTTT. Amino acid sequence: CASSFSTWTEAFF.

This chain uses TRBV5-1 with TRBJ2-3, with D perhaps TRBD2 (6 bases). The CDR3 contains 15 residues. The germline gives CDR1 SGHRS, CDR2 YFSETQ. V was trimmed by 1 base and J by 3 bases, leaving 12 bases between them. CDR3 sequence: CASSLLGLVTDTQYF. The CDR3 DNA is TGCGCCAGCAGCTTGCTGGGACTGGTTACAGATACGCAGTATTTT. The full variable domain, rest sourced from reference TRBV5-1 and TRBJ2-3, is KAGVTQTPRYLIKTRGQQVTLSCSPISGHRSVSWYQQTPGQGLQFLFEYFSETQRNKGNFPGRFSGRQFSNSRSEMNVSTLELGDSALYLCASSLLGLVTDTQYFGPGTRLTVL.

CDR3 bases: TGTGCCAGCAGCCCACCAAACTCGTATGGCTACACCTTC. Protein sequence: CASSPPNSYGYTF. The genes are TRBV14 and TRBJ1-2; D call uncertain. Germline V CDR1 and CDR2: SGHDN, FVKESK. The CDR3 extends over 13 amino acids. V was cut by 4 bases and J by 5 bases, with 11 bases left in between.

CDR3 sequence (DNA): TGTGCCAGCAGCCCGGCGCGGGGCAGGGCTGGGGCCAACGTCCTGACTTTC. This sequence encodes CASSPARGRAGANVLTF. This sequence joins TRBV11-2 and TRBJ2-6, with D possibly being TRBD2 (6 bases). The V gene's germline CDR1 is SGHAT and CDR2 FQNNGV. CDR3 length equals 17 residues. With 5 bases removed from V and 2 bases from J, the gap between germline ends came to 16 bases.

This chain uses TRBV6-6 with TRBJ1-3; TRBD1 matches 9 bases. V shed 8 bases, J shed 5 bases, and the junction held 7 bases outside the gene matches. Germline V gives CDR1 MNHNY, CDR2 SVGAGI (reference sequence). This CDR3 is built from 14 residues. For the CDR3, the DNA is TGTGCCAGCCAAACGGGACAGGGTAGAAACACCATATATTTT. It translates to CASQTGQGRNTIYF.

The chain combines TRBV28 with TRBJ2-1, with D unresolved. CDR1 and CDR2 (germline): MDHEN, SYDVKM. V lost 8 bases to trimming and J lost 0 bases, with 14 bases between them. The CDR3 runs to 15 residues. The DNA for the CDR3 is TGTGCCAGCGTTTCACCCCCGAGCTCCTACAATGAGCAGTTCTTC. Protein product: CASVSPPSSYNEQFF.

The J gene is TRBJ2-5, the V gene TRBV6-1; 10 bases map to TRBD1. CDR3 length equals 15 residues. V dropped 4 bases and J dropped 4; count of bases not matched to a gene: 6. The V gene's germline CDR1 is MNHNS and CDR2 SASEGT. The CDR3, as DNA: TGTGCCAGCAGTGCCCGGGACAGGGGTGTAGAGACCCAGTACTTC. Its translation: CASSARDRGVETQYF.

This clone was recorded only once. The chain recombines TRBV25-1 with TRBJ1-2; 7 bases agree with TRBD1. Germline V lookup: CDR1 MGHDK, CDR2 SYGVNS. The CDR3 runs to 14 residues. V lost 5 bases and J lost 8; bases outside the gene matches: 11. The CDR3 sequence: CASSREGAIGGYTF. The CDR3 DNA reads as TGTGCCAGCAGTCGGGAGGGGGCAATAGGAGGCTACACCTTC.

V gene TRBV29-1 combines with J gene TRBJ2-3, with D perhaps TRBD2 (5 bases). CDR1 is SQVTM and CDR2 is ANQGSEA in the germline V gene. V shed 7 bases and J shed 0 bases, with 14 bases lying between them. This CDR3 spans 14 amino acids. The CDR3 DNA reads TGCAGCGCCCGAGGGCTAGGAAGCACAGATACGCAGTATTTT. It codes for CSARGLGSTDTQYF.

This chain joins TRBV6-5 and TRBJ2-5, with a weak D call TRBD1 (5 bases). Between the trimmed V and J ends, which lost 0 bases and 4 bases, there was a span of 9 bases. The CDR3 runs to 14 residues. In germline, CDR1 is MNHEY, CDR2 SVGAGI. CDR3 region: CASSYSGAGETQYF. CDR3 sequence (DNA): TGTGCCAGCAGTTACTCTGGGGCTGGAGAGACCCAGTACTTC.

V gene TRBV29-1 combines with J gene TRBJ1-4, with a weak D call TRBD1 (6 bases). Trimming left V 4 bases short and J 3 bases short, with 9 bases between. The length of the CDR3 is 13 residues. Germline CDR1 SQVTM, CDR2 ANQGSEA. The CDR3 DNA is TGCAGCGTTGGGACAGACCCTAATGAAAAACTGTTTTTT. This sequence encodes CSVGTDPNEKLFF.

CDR3: CSVESTGRYGYTF. The CDR3 region has the DNA TGCAGCGTTGAAAGCACAGGGCGGTATGGCTACACCTTC. This chain connects TRBV29-1 to TRBJ1-2; tentative D call: TRBD1 (6 bases). The CDR3 has 13 amino acids. The ends were cut back, 2 bases at V and 5 bases at J, with 12 bases in the middle. Germline V lookup: CDR1 SQVTM, CDR2 ANQGSEA.

The chain couples TRBV11-2 to TRBJ2-5; the D gene could be TRBD1 or TRBD2 (5 bases each). Germline assignment: CDR1 SGHAT and CDR2 FQNNGV. Trimming shortened V by 2 bases and J by 0 bases, and 13 bases separated the two germline ends. CDR3 length equals 16 residues. The CDR3: CASSLSSPGHQETQYF. In DNA form, the CDR3 reads TGTGCCAGCAGCTTATCCTCACCGGGACACCAAGAGACCCAGTACTTC.

This clone has only one observation. The genes are TRBV6-5 and TRBJ2-1, with D hard to call. Trimming removed 0 bases at V and 9 bases at J, with 9 bases between. This CDR3 has 13 amino acids. Germline V gene lookup returns CDR1 MNHEY and CDR2 SVGAGI. CDR3 in DNA: TGTGCCAGCAGTTACTCGATGATAGGTGAGCAGTTCTTC. Translating it yields CASSYSMIGEQFF.

The chain joins TRBV5-1 to TRBJ1-5, with TRBD1 as a possible D gene (6 bases). Germline values: CDR1 SGHRS, CDR2 YFSETQ. The CDR3 has 18 residues. V gave up 2 bases and J gave up 2 bases, with 20 bases separating them. This CDR3 is CASSFCGGGGGCNQPQHF. The CDR3 nucleotides are TGCGCCAGCAGCTTCTGCGGGGGCGGGGGCGGTTGCAATCAGCCCCAGCATTTT.

The chain combines TRBV13 with TRBJ2-3, with D possibly matching TRBD2 (5 bases). Germline V lookup: CDR1 PRHDT, CDR2 FYEKMQ (reference sequence). The ends were cut back, 5 bases at V and 7 bases at J, with 13 bases in the middle. This CDR3 has 13 amino acids. The CDR3 DNA sequence: TGTGCCAGCAGCCCTCAATCGGGAAATACGCAGTATTTT. It is translated as CASSPQSGNTQYF.

This clone was found a few times. The chain combines TRBV6-5 with TRBJ2-3; TRBD2 aligns across 8 bases. The CDR3 is made up of 14 amino acids. The germline V gene has CDR1 MNHEY and CDR2 SVGAGI. V shed 6 bases, J shed 4 bases, and the junction held 6 bases outside the gene matches. The CDR3 sequence: CASRPRLASDTQYF. As DNA, the CDR3 is TGTGCCAGCAGACCGCGACTAGCGTCAGATACGCAGTATTTT.

This rearrangement joins TRBV5-4 to TRBJ2-5, with 14 nucleotides matching TRBD2. J gave up 5 bases and V 4 bases, and 7 bases lay outside the gene matches. This CDR3 contains 16 residues. From germline, CDR1 is SGHNT and CDR2 YYREEE (reference sequence). CDR3 protein: CASSARTSGRMETQYF. The DNA of the CDR3 is TGTGCCAGCAGCGCCCGGACTAGCGGGAGGATGGAGACCCAGTACTTC. The whole variable domain, filled in from reference TRBV5-4 and TRBJ2-5, reads ETGVTQSPTHLIKTRGQQVTLRCSSQSGHNTVSWYQQALGQGPQFIFQYYREEENGRGNFPPRFSGLQFPNYSSELNVNALELDDSALYLCASSARTSGRMETQYFGPGTRLLVL.

The chain carries TRBV7-2 and TRBJ2-1; 14 bases line up with TRBD2. The CDR3 has 17 amino acids. The germline V gene has CDR1 SGHTA and CDR2 FQGNSA. The V gene end was trimmed by 6 bases and the J gene end by 3 bases; junction bases not matched to a gene: 7. CDR3 amino acids: CASSPTSGGAFYNEQFF. The CDR3 bases are TGTGCCAGCAGTCCGACTAGCGGGGGGGCCTTCTACAATGAGCAGTTCTTC.

Points on this clone: This same CDR3 is encoded by further DNA sequences in the sample. The chain uses TRBV28 and TRBJ1-2; D is unclear. Germline V gene data show CDR1 as MDHEN and CDR2 as SYDVKM. There are 12 residues in the CDR3. V gave up 2 bases and J gave up 4 bases, with 5 bases separating them. CDR3 DNA sequence: TGTGCCAGCAGTTTAGGAGGCTATGGCTACACCTTC. It codes for CASSLGGYGYTF.

V gene TRBV19 combines with J gene TRBJ2-5; D uncertain. With 4 bases removed from V and 3 bases from J, the gap between germline ends came to 18 bases. The length of the CDR3 is 16 residues. Germline values: CDR1 LNHDA, CDR2 SQIVND (reference sequence). CDR3 DNA: TGTGCCAGTAGTAAGGGAACAACGGCAGCCAAAGAGACCCAGTACTTC. This sequence encodes CASSKGTTAAKETQYF.

The V and J genes are TRBV28 and TRBJ2-3; D remains ambiguous. This CDR3 region has 12 residues. Germline V gives CDR1 MDHEN, CDR2 SYDVKM. The ends were cut back, 3 bases at V and 3 bases at J, with 4 bases in the middle. DNA of the CDR3: TGTGCCAGCAGTTTGGAGACAGATACGCAGTATTTT. The encoded protein is CASSLETDTQYF.

The rearrangement links TRBV5-4 to TRBJ2-3, with no clear D. The germline V and J ends were trimmed by 2 bases and 4 bases, with 8 bases remaining between them. The CDR3 runs to 13 residues. CDR1 SGHNT and CDR2 YYREEE come from the germline V gene (reference sequence). This chain's CDR3 is CASSLTGADTQYF. Here the CDR3 DNA reads TGTGCCAGCAGCTTAACCGGTGCAGATACGCAGTATTTT.

The table lists this clone with a few counts. The J gene is TRBJ2-6, the V gene TRBV2, with D hard to call. CDR3 size: 15 residues. V lost 3 bases to trimming and J lost 0 bases, with 6 bases between them. The germline V gene has CDR1 SNHLY and CDR2 FYNNEI. The CDR3 sequence: CASSDGDSGANVLTF. CDR3 DNA sequence: TGTGCCAGCAGTGACGGAGACTCTGGGGCCAACGTCCTGACTTTC.

The V gene is TRBV6-5, the J gene TRBJ2-3; D assignment may be TRBD1 or TRBD2 (5 bases each). Trimming left V 7 bases short and J 2 bases short, with 16 bases between. Germline assignment: CDR1 MNHEY and CDR2 SVGAGI. CDR3 size: 15 residues. CDR3 amino acids: CASKDGASHTDTQYF. The DNA of the CDR3 is TGTGCCAGCAAGGACGGGGCTTCTCACACAGATACGCAGTATTTT.

The genes are TRBV4-1 and TRBJ1-2; possible D gene TRBD1, 5 bases. The CDR3 runs to 15 residues. Germline values: CDR1 MGHRA, CDR2 YSYEKL. V was shortened by 0 bases and J by 6 bases, with 14 bases between the two germline ends. DNA for the CDR3: TGCGCCAGCAGCCAAGAAGGTCCCAGGGCTCATGGCTACACCTTC. This sequence encodes CASSQEGPRAHGYTF.